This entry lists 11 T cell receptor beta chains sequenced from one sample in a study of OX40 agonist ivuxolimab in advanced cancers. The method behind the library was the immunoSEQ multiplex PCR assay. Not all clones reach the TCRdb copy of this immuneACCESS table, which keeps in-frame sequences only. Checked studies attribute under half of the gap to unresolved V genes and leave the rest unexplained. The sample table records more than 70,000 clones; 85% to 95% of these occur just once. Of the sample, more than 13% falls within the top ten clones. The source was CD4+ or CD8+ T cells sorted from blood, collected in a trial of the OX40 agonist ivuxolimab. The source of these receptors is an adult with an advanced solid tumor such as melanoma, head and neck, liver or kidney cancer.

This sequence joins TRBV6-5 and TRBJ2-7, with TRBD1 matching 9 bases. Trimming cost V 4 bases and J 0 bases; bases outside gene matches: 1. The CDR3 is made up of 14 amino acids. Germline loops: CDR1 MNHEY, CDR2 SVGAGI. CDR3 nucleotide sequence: TGTGCCAGCAGTTTGGGACAGGGCTCCTACGAGCAGTACTTC. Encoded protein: CASSLGQGSYEQYF.

DNA for the CDR3: TGTGCCAGCAGCGGTACGGGAGCCTATAGCAATCAGCCCCAGCATTTT. Its translation is CASSGTGAYSNQPQHF. The J gene is TRBJ1-5, the V gene TRBV5-4, with D uncertain. The V gene's germline CDR1 is SGHNT and CDR2 YYREEE (reference sequence). The CDR3 consists of 16 residues. Trimming removed 4 bases at V and 0 bases at J, with 14 bases between.

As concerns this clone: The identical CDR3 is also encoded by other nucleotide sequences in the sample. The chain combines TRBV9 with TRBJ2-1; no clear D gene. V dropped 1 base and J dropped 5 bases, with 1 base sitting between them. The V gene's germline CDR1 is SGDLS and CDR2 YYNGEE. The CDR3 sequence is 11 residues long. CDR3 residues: CASSVNNEQFF. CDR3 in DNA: TGTGCCAGCAGCGTAAACAATGAGCAGTTCTTC.

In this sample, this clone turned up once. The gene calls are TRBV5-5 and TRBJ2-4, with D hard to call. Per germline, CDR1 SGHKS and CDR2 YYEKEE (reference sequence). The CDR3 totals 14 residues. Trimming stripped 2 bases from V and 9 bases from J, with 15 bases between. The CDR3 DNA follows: TGTGCCAGCAGCTTAGGAGAGTTCCCCGGCATTCAGTACTTC. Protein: CASSLGEFPGIQYF.

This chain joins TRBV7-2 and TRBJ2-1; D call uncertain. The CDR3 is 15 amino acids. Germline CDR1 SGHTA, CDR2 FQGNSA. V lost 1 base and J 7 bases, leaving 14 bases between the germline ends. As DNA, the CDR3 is TGTGCCAGCAGCTTAGACGGGTTCGGGTGGAATGAGCAGTTCTTC. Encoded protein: CASSLDGFGWNEQFF.

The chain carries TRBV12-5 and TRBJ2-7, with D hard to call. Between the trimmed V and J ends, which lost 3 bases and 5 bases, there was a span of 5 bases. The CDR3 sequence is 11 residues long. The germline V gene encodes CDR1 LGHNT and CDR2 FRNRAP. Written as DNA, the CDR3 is TGTGCTAGTGGTTTTGGCGACGAGCAGTACTTC. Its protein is CASGFGDEQYF.

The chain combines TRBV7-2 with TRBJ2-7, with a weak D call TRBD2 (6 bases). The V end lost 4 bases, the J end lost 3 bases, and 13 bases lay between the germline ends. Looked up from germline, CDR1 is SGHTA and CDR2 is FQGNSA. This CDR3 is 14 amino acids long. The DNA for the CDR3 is TGTGCCAGCAGCTGGGCCCCCGGGAGCTACGAGCAGTACTTC. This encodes CASSWAPGSYEQYF.

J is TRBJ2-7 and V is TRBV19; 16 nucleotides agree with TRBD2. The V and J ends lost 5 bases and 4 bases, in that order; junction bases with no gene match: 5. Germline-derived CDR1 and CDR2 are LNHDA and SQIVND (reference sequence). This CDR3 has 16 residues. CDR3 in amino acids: CASSSGLAGGPYEQYF. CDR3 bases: TGTGCCAGTAGTTCGGGACTAGCGGGAGGGCCGTACGAGCAGTACTTC.

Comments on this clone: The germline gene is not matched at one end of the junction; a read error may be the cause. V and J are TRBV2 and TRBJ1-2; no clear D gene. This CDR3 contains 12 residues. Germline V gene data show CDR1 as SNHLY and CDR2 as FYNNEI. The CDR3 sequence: CASREGYYGYTF. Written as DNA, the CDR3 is TGTGCCAGCAGGGAAGGCTACTATGGCTACACCTTC.

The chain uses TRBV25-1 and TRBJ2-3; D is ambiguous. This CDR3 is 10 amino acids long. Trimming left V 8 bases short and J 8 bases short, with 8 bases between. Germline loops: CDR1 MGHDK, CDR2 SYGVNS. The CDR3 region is CASGRGTQYF. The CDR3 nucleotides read TGTGCCAGCGGCCGCGGTACGCAGTATTTT. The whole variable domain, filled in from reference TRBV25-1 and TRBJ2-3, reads EADIYQTPRYLVIGTGKKITLECSQTMGHDKMYWYQQDPGMELHLIHYSYGVNSTEKGDLSSESTVSRIRTEHFPLTLESARPSHTSQYLCASGRGTQYFGPGTRLTVL.

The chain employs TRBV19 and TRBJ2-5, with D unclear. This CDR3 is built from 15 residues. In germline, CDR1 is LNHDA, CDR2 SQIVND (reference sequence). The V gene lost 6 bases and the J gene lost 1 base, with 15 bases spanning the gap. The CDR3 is CASSTGSHPQETQYF. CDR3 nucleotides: TGTGCCAGTAGCACCGGGTCCCACCCCCAAGAGACCCAGTACTTC.